Listed below are T cell receptor beta chains from one sample, sequenced in a study of T cell changes during pregnancy in multiple sclerosis. The data were produced by immunoSEQ multiplex PCR, yet TCRdb's version contains in-frame clones alone and is incomplete. The top ten clones hold 0.75% of a sample with under 95,000 clones, 90% to 95% of them seen once. Specimen: peripheral blood, collected in the second trimester of pregnancy. The receptors were gathered from a female donor in good health, enrolled as a control in a pregnancy study. Each CDR3 is given with its conserved first and last residue. Each record gives: J gene, V gene, clone size, D gene, CDR3 DNA, CDR3 protein. A D gene is named only where the DNA matches it firmly. Size tells how often a clone was seen (once, few, many) or the class of an expanded clone, and some rows leave it out.

j_gene: TRBJ1-2
v_gene: TRBV15
abundance: -
d_gene: TRBD1
CDR3nt: TGTGCCACCAGCAGTAGGACAGGGGGGTCGGGGGGCTACACCTTC
CDR3aa: CATSSRTGGSGGYTF

j_gene: TRBJ2-5
v_gene: TRBV7-8
abundance: -
d_gene: -
CDR3nt: TGTGCCAGCAGCTTAGGCCCAGGGGCCCAAGAGACCCAGTACTTC
CDR3aa: CASSLGPGAQETQYF

j_gene: TRBJ1-2
v_gene: TRBV9
abundance: -
d_gene: -
CDR3nt: TGTGCCAGCAGCCCAGTAATCGGAGCTAACTATGGCTACACCTTC
CDR3aa: CASSPVIGANYGYTF

j_gene: TRBJ2-5
v_gene: TRBV5-1
abundance: -
d_gene: -
CDR3nt: TGCGCCAGCAGCTTGGATTGGGGGGATGGCCAAGAGACCCAGTACTTC
CDR3aa: CASSLDWGDGQETQYF

j_gene: TRBJ2-7
v_gene: TRBV6-1
abundance: few
d_gene: -
CDR3nt: TGTGCCAGCAGTGAAGAGGTGGGATCAGGAGGGGAGCAGTACTTC
CDR3aa: CASSEEVGSGGEQYF

j_gene: TRBJ2-6
v_gene: TRBV5-6
abundance: -
d_gene: -
CDR3nt: TGTGCCAGCCAACTAGTCTCCTCTGGGGCCAACGTCCTGACTTTC
CDR3aa: CASQLVSSGANVLTF

j_gene: TRBJ2-1
v_gene: TRBV27
abundance: -
d_gene: TRBD2
CDR3nt: TGTGCCAGCACCGTGGGCGGGGGGAACAATGAGCAGTTCTTC
CDR3aa: CASTVGGGNNEQFF

j_gene: TRBJ2-2
v_gene: TRBV5-5
abundance: -
d_gene: -
CDR3nt: TGTGCCAGCAGCAAAATAAACACCGGGGAGCTGTTTTTT
CDR3aa: CASSKINTGELFF

j_gene: TRBJ2-5
v_gene: TRBV7-2
abundance: -
d_gene: TRBD1
CDR3nt: TGTGCCAGCAGCCAAGGACAGGGGGCGCGGGAGACCCAGTACTTC
CDR3aa: CASSQGQGARETQYF

j_gene: TRBJ2-7
v_gene: TRBV18
abundance: -
d_gene: TRBD1
CDR3nt: TGTGCCAGCTCACGACAGGGAAGCGAGCAGTACTTC
CDR3aa: CASSRQGSEQYF

j_gene: TRBJ1-2
v_gene: TRBV5-1
abundance: once
d_gene: TRBD1
CDR3nt: TGCGCCAGCAGCCCGGACAGGGCGGGCGGCTACACCTTC
CDR3aa: CASSPDRAGGYTF

j_gene: TRBJ1-4
v_gene: TRBV4-3
abundance: -
d_gene: TRBD1
CDR3nt: TGCGCCAGCAGCCAAGATGTGCGGACAGGGCATGAAAAACTGTTTTTT
CDR3aa: CASSQDVRTGHEKLFF

j_gene: TRBJ1-2
v_gene: TRBV4-1
abundance: -
d_gene: TRBD1
CDR3nt: TGCGCCAGCAGCCAAGACCCCGGGACAGGGGGTATCTATGGCTACACCTTC
CDR3aa: CASSQDPGTGGIYGYTF

j_gene: TRBJ2-3
v_gene: TRBV9
abundance: -
d_gene: TRBD2
CDR3nt: TGTGCCAGCAGCGTAGGGTCGAACGGGGGGGCCGGAGATACGCAGTATTTT
CDR3aa: CASSVGSNGGAGDTQYF

j_gene: TRBJ1-2
v_gene: TRBV5-1
abundance: -
d_gene: -
CDR3nt: TGCGCCAGCAGTCAAGAACCCGCCTCGGGAGGCTACACCTTC
CDR3aa: CASSQEPASGGYTF

j_gene: TRBJ1-3
v_gene: TRBV19
abundance: -
d_gene: -
CDR3nt: TGTGCCAGTACCTTCGGACTGGTCTCTGGAAACACCATATATTTT
CDR3aa: CASTFGLVSGNTIYF

j_gene: TRBJ2-7
v_gene: TRBV18
abundance: once
d_gene: -
CDR3nt: TGTGCCAGCTCACCTAACTACTACGAGCAGTACTTC
CDR3aa: CASSPNYYEQYF

j_gene: TRBJ1-1
v_gene: TRBV5-8
abundance: once
d_gene: TRBD1
CDR3nt: TGTGCCAGCAGCTTGGAATTTGGGGCAGGGGGGTACACTGAAGCTTTCTTT
CDR3aa: CASSLEFGAGGYTEAFF

j_gene: TRBJ1-2
v_gene: TRBV7-6
abundance: -
d_gene: -
CDR3nt: TGTGCCAGCAGCTCTTACCTCGGGGGTGGCTACACCTTC
CDR3aa: CASSSYLGGGYTF

j_gene: TRBJ1-4
v_gene: TRBV7-2
abundance: -
d_gene: TRBD1
CDR3nt: TGTGCCAGCAGCTTGCAGGGGGCAGGCGAAAAACTGTTTTTT
CDR3aa: CASSLQGAGEKLFF

j_gene: TRBJ2-7
v_gene: TRBV7-9
abundance: -
d_gene: TRBD2
CDR3nt: TGTGCCAGCAGCTTACCCAAACTAGCGGGGGATTTCTACGAGCAGTACTTC
CDR3aa: CASSLPKLAGDFYEQYF

j_gene: TRBJ2-7
v_gene: TRBV14
abundance: -
d_gene: TRBD1
CDR3nt: TGTGCCAGCAGCGATGACAGGGTTTACTACGAGCAGTACTTC
CDR3aa: CASSDDRVYYEQYF

j_gene: TRBJ1-1
v_gene: TRBV28
abundance: -
d_gene: TRBD1
CDR3nt: TGTGCCAGCAGTTTATGGGACAGGGTCACTGAAGCTTTCTTT
CDR3aa: CASSLWDRVTEAFF

j_gene: TRBJ2-3
v_gene: TRBV6-5
abundance: -
d_gene: TRBD2
CDR3nt: TGTGCCAGCAGTTTGACTCGCGGGGGGATCACAGATACGCAGTATTTT
CDR3aa: CASSLTRGGITDTQYF

j_gene: TRBJ1-2
v_gene: TRBV6-1
abundance: -
d_gene: -
CDR3nt: TGTGCCAGCAGTGGAACAGGGAACTATGGCTACACCTTC
CDR3aa: CASSGTGNYGYTF

j_gene: TRBJ2-7
v_gene: TRBV10-3
abundance: -
d_gene: TRBD1
CDR3nt: TGTGCCATCAGTGAGGCCGTGACAGGGACCTACGAGCAGTACTTC
CDR3aa: CAISEAVTGTYEQYF

j_gene: TRBJ2-7
v_gene: TRBV5-8
abundance: -
d_gene: TRBD2
CDR3nt: TGTGCCAGCAGCTCCGGACGGAGCGGGGGGGGCCCCTACGAGCAGTACTTC
CDR3aa: CASSSGRSGGGPYEQYF

j_gene: TRBJ2-5
v_gene: TRBV6-1
abundance: -
d_gene: TRBD2
CDR3nt: TGTGCCAGCAGTGAGGTGGGGGGGGGACAGTACTTC
CDR3aa: CASSEVGGGQYF

j_gene: TRBJ2-1
v_gene: TRBV9
abundance: -
d_gene: TRBD1
CDR3nt: TGTGCCAGCGGATGGGACAGGGACAATGAGCAGTTCTTC
CDR3aa: CASGWDRDNEQFF

j_gene: TRBJ1-5
v_gene: TRBV7-2
abundance: -
d_gene: -
CDR3nt: TGTGCCAGCAATATAGGGGGATTCAATCAGCCCCAGCATTTT
CDR3aa: CASNIGGFNQPQHF

j_gene: TRBJ1-2
v_gene: TRBV6-5
abundance: -
d_gene: TRBD1
CDR3nt: TGTGCCAGCAGACCAGGGGGCAGCTATGGCTACACCTTC
CDR3aa: CASRPGGSYGYTF

j_gene: TRBJ2-5
v_gene: TRBV5-1
abundance: -
d_gene: -
CDR3nt: TGCGCCAGCAGCTTCGCAGGTTTGGAGACCCAGTACTTC
CDR3aa: CASSFAGLETQYF

j_gene: TRBJ1-3
v_gene: TRBV7-6
abundance: few
d_gene: -
CDR3nt: TGTGCCAGCAGCTTGCAGGGCATTGGAAACACCATATATTTT
CDR3aa: CASSLQGIGNTIYF

j_gene: TRBJ1-6
v_gene: TRBV15
abundance: -
d_gene: TRBD1
CDR3nt: TGTGCCACCAGCAGAGATAGAAATTGGGGACAGGGTTTACCCCTCCACTTT
CDR3aa: CATSRDRNWGQGLPLHF

j_gene: TRBJ2-7
v_gene: TRBV7-2
abundance: -
d_gene: TRBD2
CDR3nt: TGTGCCAGCAGCCGCATTAGCGGGGGGGCCTACGAGCAGTACTTC
CDR3aa: CASSRISGGAYEQYF

j_gene: TRBJ1-5
v_gene: TRBV5-6
abundance: -
d_gene: -
CDR3nt: TGTGCCAGCAGCGGGACGGGGGGGCAGCCCCAGCATTTT
CDR3aa: CASSGTGGQPQHF

j_gene: TRBJ1-5
v_gene: TRBV7-2
abundance: -
d_gene: TRBD1
CDR3nt: TGTGCCAGCAGCCCCGGGACAGGGGTACGGGGCAATCAGCCCCAGCATTTT
CDR3aa: CASSPGTGVRGNQPQHF

j_gene: TRBJ2-2
v_gene: TRBV7-2
abundance: -
d_gene: TRBD1
CDR3nt: TGTGCCAGCAGCCCGTCGACAGGGGTTCGAATAGCCGGGGAGCTGTTTTTT
CDR3aa: CASSPSTGVRIAGELFF

j_gene: TRBJ1-6
v_gene: TRBV2
abundance: -
d_gene: TRBD1
CDR3nt: TGTGCCAGCAGTGTGTCAGGGGGCGAATATTCACCCCTCCACTTT
CDR3aa: CASSVSGGEYSPLHF

j_gene: TRBJ1-3
v_gene: TRBV30
abundance: few
d_gene: -
CDR3nt: TGTGCCTGGAGTCCCCAGACAGGAGGAAACACCATATATTTT
CDR3aa: CAWSPQTGGNTIYF

j_gene: TRBJ2-3
v_gene: TRBV6-1
abundance: -
d_gene: TRBD2
CDR3nt: TGTGCCAGCAGGCGGACTAGCGGGCGGGCCGATACGCAGTATTTT
CDR3aa: CASRRTSGRADTQYF

j_gene: TRBJ2-1
v_gene: TRBV9
abundance: -
d_gene: TRBD2
CDR3nt: TGTGCCAGCAGCTCCGGGGGGGACAATGAGCAGTTCTTC
CDR3aa: CASSSGGDNEQFF

j_gene: TRBJ1-5
v_gene: TRBV4-1
abundance: -
d_gene: TRBD1
CDR3nt: TGCGCCAGCAGCCACCCCTTGCGGGGACAGGGAAATCAGCCCCAGCATTTT
CDR3aa: CASSHPLRGQGNQPQHF

j_gene: TRBJ1-6
v_gene: TRBV7-2
abundance: -
d_gene: -
CDR3nt: TGTGCCAGCAGCTCCAGACAGTATTCACCCCTCCACTTT
CDR3aa: CASSSRQYSPLHF

j_gene: TRBJ2-3
v_gene: TRBV7-2
abundance: -
d_gene: TRBD1
CDR3nt: TGTGCCAGCAGCCCGTTTGGGACAGGGGGCTCATCCACAGATACGCAGTATTTT
CDR3aa: CASSPFGTGGSSTDTQYF

j_gene: TRBJ2-7
v_gene: TRBV19
abundance: -
d_gene: -
CDR3nt: TGTGCCAGTCGGGATGGTGCCGAGCAGTACTTC
CDR3aa: CASRDGAEQYF

j_gene: TRBJ1-1
v_gene: TRBV9
abundance: -
d_gene: TRBD1
CDR3nt: TGTGCCAGCAGCCCGGGGACAGGGAATCCGAACACTGAAGCTTTCTTT
CDR3aa: CASSPGTGNPNTEAFF

j_gene: TRBJ1-2
v_gene: TRBV6-5
abundance: -
d_gene: TRBD1
CDR3nt: TGTGCCAGCGGGGGACAGACCTTAGCTAACTATGGCTACACCTTC
CDR3aa: CASGGQTLANYGYTF

j_gene: TRBJ1-5
v_gene: TRBV6-5
abundance: -
d_gene: -
CDR3nt: TGTGCCAGCAGGGACGGACTTAACAATCAGCCCCAGCATTTT
CDR3aa: CASRDGLNNQPQHF

j_gene: TRBJ2-7
v_gene: TRBV6-1
abundance: -
d_gene: TRBD1
CDR3nt: TGTGCCAGCAGTGCCAGGACAGGCTCCTACGAGCAGTACTTC
CDR3aa: CASSARTGSYEQYF

j_gene: TRBJ1-1
v_gene: TRBV5-5
abundance: -
d_gene: TRBD1
CDR3nt: TGTGCCAGCAGCTTACAGGGGATGAACACTGAAGCTTTCTTT
CDR3aa: CASSLQGMNTEAFF